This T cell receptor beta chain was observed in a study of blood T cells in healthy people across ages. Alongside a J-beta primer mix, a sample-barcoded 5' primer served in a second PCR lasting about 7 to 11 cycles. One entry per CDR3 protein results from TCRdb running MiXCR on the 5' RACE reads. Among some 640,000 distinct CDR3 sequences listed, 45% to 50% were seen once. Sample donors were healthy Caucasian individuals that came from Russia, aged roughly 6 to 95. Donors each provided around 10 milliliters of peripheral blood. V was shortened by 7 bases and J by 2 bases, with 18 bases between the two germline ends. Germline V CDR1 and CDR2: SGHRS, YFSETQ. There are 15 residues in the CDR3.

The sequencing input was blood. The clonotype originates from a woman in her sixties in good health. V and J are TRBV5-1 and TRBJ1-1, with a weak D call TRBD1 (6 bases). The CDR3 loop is CASRQRGPANTEAFF. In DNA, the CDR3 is TGCGCCAGCCGCCAACGGGGGCCAGCCAACACTGAAGCTTTCTTT.